These 8 T cell receptor beta chains share one sample of origin, sequenced in a study of blood T cell repertoires in COVID-19. Clones were read by immunoSEQ multiplex PCR, and TCRdb kept only the in-frame ones, dropping some. The data contain around 100,000 clones, more than 60% of them singletons. Material for sequencing was peripheral blood. All receptors derive from a man in his 70s with active or convalescent COVID-19.

The V and J genes are TRBV10-3 and TRBJ2-5; 7 bases align to TRBD2. This CDR3 is 15 amino acids long. Per germline, CDR1 ENHRY and CDR2 SYGVKD. V dropped 3 bases and J dropped 5; count of bases not matched to a gene: 9. Here the CDR3 reads CAISEPGEGPETQYF. In DNA, the CDR3 is TGTGCCATCAGTGAACCGGGGGAGGGCCCGGAGACCCAGTACTTC.

This clone was observed many times. The chain carries TRBV28 and TRBJ1-1; D unclear. Germline V gene data show CDR1 as MDHEN and CDR2 as SYDVKM. Trimming pared 3 bases from V and 1 base from J, leaving 6 bases between. The CDR3 consists of 13 residues. The CDR3 coding sequence is TGTGCCAGCAGTTTCGGTGCGAACACTGAAGCTTTCTTT. This sequence encodes CASSFGANTEAFF.

This clone was recorded a few times. The chain joins TRBV30 to TRBJ1-6; the match to TRBD1 covers 7 bases. This CDR3 spans 12 amino acids. J was trimmed by 9 bases and V by 5 bases; bases with no gene match: 4. Germline CDR1 reads GTSNPN; CDR2 reads SVGIG (reference sequence). CDR3 coding DNA: TGTGCCTGGGGACAGGAAGGTTCACCCCTCCACTTT. Translating it yields CAWGQEGSPLHF.

The CDR3 spells CASSRSGGHNEQFF. The CDR3, as DNA: TGTGCCAGCAGTCGTAGCGGGGGCCACAATGAGCAGTTCTTC. This chain uses TRBV4-2 with TRBJ2-1; 9 bases match TRBD2. The CDR3 is made up of 14 amino acids. Germline V gene data show CDR1 as LGHNA and CDR2 as YNFKEQ. With 6 bases clipped from V and 5 bases from J, the junction kept 5 bases outside the gene matches.

This chain connects TRBV5-1 to TRBJ1-6, with no clear D. The CDR3 has 19 amino acids. V was pared by 3 bases and J by 7 bases, with 26 bases between. Germline lookup yields CDR1 SGHRS and CDR2 YFSETQ. CDR3 sequence: CASSSPGRGIHGRNSPLHF. The CDR3 nucleotides read TGCGCCAGCAGCTCTCCGGGCCGAGGGATCCATGGTCGAAATTCACCCCTCCACTTT. Full variable domain (rest looked up from reference TRBV5-1 and TRBJ1-6): KAGVTQTPRYLIKTRGQQVTLSCSPISGHRSVSWYQQTPGQGLQFLFEYFSETQRNKGNFPGRFSGRQFSNSRSEMNVSTLELGDSALYLCASSSPGRGIHGRNSPLHFGNGTRLTVT.

The chain is built from TRBV5-1 and TRBJ1-6; TRBD1 aligns across 7 bases. Germline V gives CDR1 SGHRS, CDR2 YFSETQ. The CDR3 totals 16 residues. V lost 4 bases and J lost 8; bases outside the gene matches: 12. The DNA of the CDR3 is TGCGCCAGCAGCGTAGGGGGCGCGAGTGTGGATTCACCCCTCCACTTT. Its protein is CASSVGGASVDSPLHF.

The chain carries TRBV24-1 and TRBJ1-2; D might be TRBD1 (5 bases). V lost 2 bases and J lost 7, with 7 bases in between. The germline V gene has CDR1 KGHDR and CDR2 SFDVKD. The CDR3 has 12 amino acids. The CDR3 protein is CATSDWGGGYTF. CDR3 sequence (DNA): TGTGCCACCAGTGATTGGGGGGGTGGCTACACCTTC.

The count of this clone is one. The same CDR3 arises from other DNA sequences in this sample as well. The rearrangement uses TRBV12-3 or TRBV12-4 and TRBJ1-1; D uncertain. Trimming took off 1 base at V and 1 base at J, with 4 bases between the two ends. The CDR3 covers 13 residues. The CDR3 nucleotides read TGTGCCAGCAGTTTAGTCGGGAACACTGAAGCTTTCTTT. Its translation: CASSLVGNTEAFF.